This T cell receptor beta chain was sequenced for a study of shared clonotypes between healthy human individuals. Concerning this clone itself: Its specificity is not known.

Study-wide findings and caveats: When naive CD4 clonotypes were compared across several donors, about 4.8% were shared.

V gave up 4 bases and J gave up 2 bases; unmatched junction bases: 6. The CDR3 length is 15 residues. Germline-derived CDR1 and CDR2 are SGHRS and YFSETQ. Generated by immunoSEQ multiplex PCR, the TCRdb table keeps only in-frame clones and is missing some. Altogether approximately 2.1 million clones are present, over 85% being singletons, with the ten largest covering about 0.39%. The chain employs TRBV5-1 and TRBJ2-1; 7 nucleotides line up with TRBD2. The sequence was obtained from a man between 18 and 35 years old in good health. Some clones in this sample may be carry-over from other donors' samples. Sequences were obtained from naive CD4+ T cells from PBMCs. The subset: CD45RA+ positively selected. The CDR3 region has the DNA TGCGCCAGCAGCGCCGGACTAGTAACCTACAATGAGCAGTTCTTC. The encoded protein is CASSAGLVTYNEQFF.